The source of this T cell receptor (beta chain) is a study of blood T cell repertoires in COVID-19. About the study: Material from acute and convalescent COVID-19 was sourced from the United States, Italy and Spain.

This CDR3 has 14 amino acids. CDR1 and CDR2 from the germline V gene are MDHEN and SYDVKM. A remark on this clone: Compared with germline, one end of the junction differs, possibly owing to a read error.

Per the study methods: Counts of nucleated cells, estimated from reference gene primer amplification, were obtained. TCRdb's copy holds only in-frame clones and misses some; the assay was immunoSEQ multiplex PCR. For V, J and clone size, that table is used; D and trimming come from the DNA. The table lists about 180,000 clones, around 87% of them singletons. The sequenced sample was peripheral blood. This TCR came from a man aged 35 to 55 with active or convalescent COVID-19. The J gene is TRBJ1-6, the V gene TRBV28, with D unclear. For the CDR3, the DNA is TGTGCCAGCATTTTACAAGCTTATAATTCACCCCTCCACTTT. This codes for CASILQAYNSPLHF.